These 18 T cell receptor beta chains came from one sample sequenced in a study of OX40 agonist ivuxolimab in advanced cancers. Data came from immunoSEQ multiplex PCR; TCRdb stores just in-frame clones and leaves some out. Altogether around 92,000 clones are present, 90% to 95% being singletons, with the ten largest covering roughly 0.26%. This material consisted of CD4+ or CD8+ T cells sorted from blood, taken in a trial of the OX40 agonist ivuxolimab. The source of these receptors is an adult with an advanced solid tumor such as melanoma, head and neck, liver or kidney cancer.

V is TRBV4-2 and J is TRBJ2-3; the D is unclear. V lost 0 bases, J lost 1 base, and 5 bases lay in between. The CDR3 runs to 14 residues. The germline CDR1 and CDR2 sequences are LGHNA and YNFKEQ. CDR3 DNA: TGTGCCAGCAGCCAAGATCAAGGCACAGATACGCAGTATTTT. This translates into CASSQDQGTDTQYF.

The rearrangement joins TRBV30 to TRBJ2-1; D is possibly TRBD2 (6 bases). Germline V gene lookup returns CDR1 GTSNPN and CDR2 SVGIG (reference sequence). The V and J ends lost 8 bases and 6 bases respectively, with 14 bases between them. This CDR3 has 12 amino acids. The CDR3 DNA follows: TGTGCCGGCACCCTGCGGGGCAATGAGCAGTTCTTC. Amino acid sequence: CAGTLRGNEQFF.

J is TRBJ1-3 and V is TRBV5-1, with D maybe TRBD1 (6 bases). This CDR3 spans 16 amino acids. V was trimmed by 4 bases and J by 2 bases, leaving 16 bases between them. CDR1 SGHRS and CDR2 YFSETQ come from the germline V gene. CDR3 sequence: CASSVEQGSAGNTIYF. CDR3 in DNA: TGCGCCAGCAGCGTTGAGCAGGGGAGCGCTGGAAACACCATATATTTT.

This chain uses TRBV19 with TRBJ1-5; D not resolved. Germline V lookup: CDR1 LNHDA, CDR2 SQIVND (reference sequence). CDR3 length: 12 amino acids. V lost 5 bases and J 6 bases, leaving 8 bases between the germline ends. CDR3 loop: CASSDITQPQHF. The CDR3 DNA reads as TGTGCCAGTAGTGACATAACTCAGCCCCAGCATTTT.

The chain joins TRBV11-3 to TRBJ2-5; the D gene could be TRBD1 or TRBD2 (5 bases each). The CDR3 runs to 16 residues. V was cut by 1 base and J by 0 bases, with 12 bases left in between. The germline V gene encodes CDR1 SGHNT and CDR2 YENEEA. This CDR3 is CASSLGRGLYQETQYF. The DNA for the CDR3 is TGTGCCAGCAGCTTAGGCCGGGGCTTGTACCAAGAGACCCAGTACTTC.

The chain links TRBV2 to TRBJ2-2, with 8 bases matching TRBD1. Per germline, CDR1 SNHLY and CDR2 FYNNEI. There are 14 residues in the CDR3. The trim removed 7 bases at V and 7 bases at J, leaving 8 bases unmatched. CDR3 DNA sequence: TGTGCCAGCATAGGGGACAGGATGAACGGGGAGCTGTTTTTT. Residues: CASIGDRMNGELFF.

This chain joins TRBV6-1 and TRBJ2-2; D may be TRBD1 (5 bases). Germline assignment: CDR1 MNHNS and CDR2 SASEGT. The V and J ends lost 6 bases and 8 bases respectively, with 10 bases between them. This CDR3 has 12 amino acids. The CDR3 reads CASRKNRGELFF. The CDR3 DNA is TGTGCCAGCAGAAAGAACAGGGGGGAGCTGTTTTTT.

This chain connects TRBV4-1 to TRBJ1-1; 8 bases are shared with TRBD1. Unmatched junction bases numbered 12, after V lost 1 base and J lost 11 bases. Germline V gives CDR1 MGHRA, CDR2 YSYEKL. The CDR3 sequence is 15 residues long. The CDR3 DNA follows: TGCGCCAGCAGCCAAGGGCAGGGGGCGAAGATGGGTGCTTTCTTT. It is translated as CASSQGQGAKMGAFF.

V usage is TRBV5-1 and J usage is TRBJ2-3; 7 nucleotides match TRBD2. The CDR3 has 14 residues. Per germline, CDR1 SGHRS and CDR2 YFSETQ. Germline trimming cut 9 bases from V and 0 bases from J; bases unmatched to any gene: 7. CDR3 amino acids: CATRGVVSTDTQYF. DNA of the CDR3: TGCGCCACCCGGGGGGTCGTGAGCACAGATACGCAGTATTTT.

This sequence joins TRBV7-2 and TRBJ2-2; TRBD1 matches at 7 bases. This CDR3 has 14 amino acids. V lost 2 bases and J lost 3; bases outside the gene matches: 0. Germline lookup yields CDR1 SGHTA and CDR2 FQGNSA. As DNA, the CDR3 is TGTGCCAGCAGCTTAACAGGGGACACCGGGGAGCTGTTTTTT. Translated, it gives CASSLTGDTGELFF.

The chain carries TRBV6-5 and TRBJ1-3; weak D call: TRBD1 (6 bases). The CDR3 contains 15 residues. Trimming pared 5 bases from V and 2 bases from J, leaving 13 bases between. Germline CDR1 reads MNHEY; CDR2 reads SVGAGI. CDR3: CASSQQGMPGNTIYF. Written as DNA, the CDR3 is TGTGCCAGCAGTCAACAGGGTATGCCTGGAAACACCATATATTTT.

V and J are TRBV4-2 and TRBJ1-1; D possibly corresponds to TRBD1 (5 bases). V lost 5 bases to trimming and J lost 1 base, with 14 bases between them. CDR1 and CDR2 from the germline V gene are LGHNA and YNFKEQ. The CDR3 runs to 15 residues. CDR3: CASSSPNTGNTEAFF. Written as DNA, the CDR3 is TGTGCCAGCAGCTCACCCAATACAGGGAACACTGAAGCTTTCTTT.

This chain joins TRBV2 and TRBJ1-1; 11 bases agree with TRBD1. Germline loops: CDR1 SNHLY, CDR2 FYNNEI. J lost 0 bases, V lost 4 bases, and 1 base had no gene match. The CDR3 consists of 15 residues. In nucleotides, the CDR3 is TGTGCCAGCAGTGGGACAGGGGGCATGAACACTGAAGCTTTCTTT. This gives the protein CASSGTGGMNTEAFF.

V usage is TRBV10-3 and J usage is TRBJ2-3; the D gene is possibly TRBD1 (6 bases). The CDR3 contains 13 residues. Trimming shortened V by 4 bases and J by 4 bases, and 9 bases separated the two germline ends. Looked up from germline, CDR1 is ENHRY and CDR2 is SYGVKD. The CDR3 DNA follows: TGTGCCATCAGTGCGACAGGTTCAGATACGCAGTATTTT. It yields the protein CAISATGSDTQYF.

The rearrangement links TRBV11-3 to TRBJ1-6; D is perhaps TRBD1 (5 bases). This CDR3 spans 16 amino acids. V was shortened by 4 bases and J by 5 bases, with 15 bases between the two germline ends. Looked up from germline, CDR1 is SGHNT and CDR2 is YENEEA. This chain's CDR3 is CASSSTWGRNNSPLHF. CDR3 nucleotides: TGTGCCAGCAGCTCGACGTGGGGACGGAATAATTCACCCCTCCACTTT.

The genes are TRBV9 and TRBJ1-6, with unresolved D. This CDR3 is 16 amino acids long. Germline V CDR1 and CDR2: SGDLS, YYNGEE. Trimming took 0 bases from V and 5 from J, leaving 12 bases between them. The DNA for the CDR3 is TGTGCCAGCAGCGTAGACCCCTCCTTGCATAATTCACCCCTCCACTTT. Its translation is CASSVDPSLHNSPLHF.

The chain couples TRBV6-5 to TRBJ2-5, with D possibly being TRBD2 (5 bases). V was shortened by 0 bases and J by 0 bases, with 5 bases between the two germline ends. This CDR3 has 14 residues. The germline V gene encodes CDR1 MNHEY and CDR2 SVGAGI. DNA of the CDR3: TGTGCCAGCAGTTACTCCGGGAACCAAGAGACCCAGTACTTC. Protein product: CASSYSGNQETQYF.

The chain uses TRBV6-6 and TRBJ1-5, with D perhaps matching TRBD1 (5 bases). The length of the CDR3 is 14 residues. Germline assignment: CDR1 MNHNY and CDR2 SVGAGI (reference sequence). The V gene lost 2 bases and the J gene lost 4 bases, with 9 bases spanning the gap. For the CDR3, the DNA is TGTGCCAGCAGTTACAGGGGAAGGAATCAGCCCCAGCATTTT. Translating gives CASSYRGRNQPQHF.